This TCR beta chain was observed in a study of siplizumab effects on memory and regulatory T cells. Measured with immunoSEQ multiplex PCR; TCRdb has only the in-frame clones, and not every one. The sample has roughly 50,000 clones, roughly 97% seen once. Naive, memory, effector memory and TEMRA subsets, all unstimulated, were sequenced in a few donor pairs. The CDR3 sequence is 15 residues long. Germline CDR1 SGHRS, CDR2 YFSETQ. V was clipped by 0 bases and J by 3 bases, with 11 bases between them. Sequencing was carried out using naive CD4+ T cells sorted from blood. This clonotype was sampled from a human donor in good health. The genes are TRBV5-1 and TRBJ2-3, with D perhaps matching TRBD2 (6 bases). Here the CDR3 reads CASSLARGVTDTQYF. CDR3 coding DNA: TGCGCCAGCAGCTTGGCGCGCGGGGTGACAGATACGCAGTATTTT. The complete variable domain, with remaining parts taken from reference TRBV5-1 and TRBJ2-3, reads KAGVTQTPRYLIKTRGQQVTLSCSPISGHRSVSWYQQTPGQGLQFLFEYFSETQRNKGNFPGRFSGRQFSNSRSEMNVSTLELGDSALYLCASSLARGVTDTQYFGPGTRLTVL.